This TCR beta chain emerged from a study of T cell responses to AZD1222 COVID-19 vaccine. V was pared by 5 bases and J by 7 bases, with 10 bases of the junction left unmatched. Germline CDR1 and CDR2: MDHEN and SYDVKM. CDR3 length: 15 residues. Assay: immunoSEQ multiplex PCR; the TCRdb copy retains only in-frame clones and omits some. There are 110,000 to 150,000 clones in the sample; 89% occur only once, and about 4.5% lies in the top ten. Study outcomes and limitations: With dominance at 160-218 and 743-854, vaccine-associated CD4 TCRs spanned spike. Reports indicate that nearly half of spike-specific TCRs are directed at unmutated variant regions. Baseline antibody screening turned up just six or seven seropositive AZD1222 recipients. Most donors were white British and more were female, and clonal diversity was possibly underestimated.

A single count supports this clone. Its antigen is unknown. The specimen was peripheral blood, collected on day 0 of AZD1222 vaccination. The genes are TRBV28 and TRBJ1-2; TRBD1 aligns across 10 bases. The sequence was collected from an adult in good health. The CDR3 coding sequence is TGTGCCAGCAGTCGCCCGGGACAGGGGTTCCCTGGCTACACCTTC. Its translation is CASSRPGQGFPGYTF.